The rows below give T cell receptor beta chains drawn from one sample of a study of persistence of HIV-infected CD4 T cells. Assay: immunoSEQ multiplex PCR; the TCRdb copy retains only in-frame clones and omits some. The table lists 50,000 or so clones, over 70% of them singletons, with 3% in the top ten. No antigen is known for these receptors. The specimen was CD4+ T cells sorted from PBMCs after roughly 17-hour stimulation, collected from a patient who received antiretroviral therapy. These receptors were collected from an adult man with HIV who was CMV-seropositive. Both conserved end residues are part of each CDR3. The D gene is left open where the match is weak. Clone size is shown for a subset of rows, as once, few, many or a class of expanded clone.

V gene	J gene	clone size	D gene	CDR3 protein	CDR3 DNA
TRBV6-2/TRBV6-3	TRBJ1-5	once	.	CASSYRGGPNSNQPQHF	TGTGCCAGCAGTTACCGTGGGGGACCAAATAGCAATCAGCCCCAGCATTTT
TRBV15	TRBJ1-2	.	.	CATSRGRGTYGYTF	TGTGCCACCAGCAGAGGTCGGGGGACCTATGGCTACACCTTC
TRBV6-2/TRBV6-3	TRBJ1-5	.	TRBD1	CASSPLRQGSQPQHF	TGTGCCAGCAGCCCCCTTCGACAGGGCAGTCAGCCCCAGCATTTT
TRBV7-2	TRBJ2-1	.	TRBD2	CASSKIAGLNYNEQFF	TGTGCCAGCAGTAAAATAGCGGGACTTAACTACAATGAGCAGTTCTTC
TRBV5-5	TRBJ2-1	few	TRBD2	CASSFGGAPYNEQFF	TGTGCCAGCAGCTTCGGGGGGGCCCCGTACAATGAGCAGTTCTTC
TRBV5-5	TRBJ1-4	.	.	CASSSRQIEDEKLFF	TGTGCCAGCAGCTCAAGACAAATTGAAGATGAAAAACTGTTTTTT
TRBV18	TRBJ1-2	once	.	CASSLRTDAGYTF	TGTGCCAGCTCACTCCGGACGGACGCTGGCTACACCTTC
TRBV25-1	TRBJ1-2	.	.	CASSESGTIANYGYTF	TGTGCCAGCAGTGAATCGGGGACAATTGCTAACTATGGCTACACCTTC
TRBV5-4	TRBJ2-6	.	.	CASRPVPWTGANVLTF	TGTGCCAGCAGACCGGTCCCCTGGACTGGGGCCAACGTCCTGACTTTC
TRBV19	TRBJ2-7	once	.	CASSIVAGRTYEQYF	TGTGCCAGTAGTATTGTTGCGGGGAGGACCTACGAGCAGTACTTC
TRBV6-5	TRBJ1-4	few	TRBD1	CASKRQGTTNEKLFF	TGTGCCAGCAAGAGACAGGGGACAACTAATGAAAAACTGTTTTTT
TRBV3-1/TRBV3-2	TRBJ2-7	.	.	CASSQGLADASYEQYF	TGTGCCAGCAGCCAAGGGTTAGCGGACGCCTCCTACGAGCAGTACTTC
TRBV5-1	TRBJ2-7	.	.	CASSRGQNYEQYF	TGCGCCAGCAGCCGCGGACAGAACTACGAGCAGTACTTC
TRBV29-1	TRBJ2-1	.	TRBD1	CSVEYRDSQRYNEQFF	TGCAGCGTTGAATATAGGGACAGCCAAAGGTACAATGAGCAGTTCTTC
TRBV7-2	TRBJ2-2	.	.	CASSLYSLNTGELFF	TGTGCCAGCAGCCTGTACTCGCTTAACACCGGGGAGCTGTTTTTT
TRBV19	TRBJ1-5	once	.	CASAKDTPVNNQPQHF	TGTGCCAGTGCTAAGGACACGCCAGTTAACAATCAGCCCCAGCATTTT
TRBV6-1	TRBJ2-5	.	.	CASSEGVRKETQYF	TGTGCCAGCAGTGAAGGGGTCCGAAAAGAGACCCAGTACTTC
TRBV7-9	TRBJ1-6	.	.	CASSGSSPLHF	TGTGCCAGCAGCGGGAGTTCGCCCCTCCACTTT
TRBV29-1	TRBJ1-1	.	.	CSVKGAGRNEAFF	TGCAGCGTAAAAGGGGCCGGGCGTAATGAAGCTTTCTTT
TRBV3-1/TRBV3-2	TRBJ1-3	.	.	CASSQLTDISSGNTIYF	TGTGCCAGCAGCCAGTTGACAGATATCAGCTCTGGAAACACCATATATTTT
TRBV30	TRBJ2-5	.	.	CAYNPPELQETQYF	TGTGCCTACAACCCGCCGGAGCTGCAAGAGACCCAGTACTTC
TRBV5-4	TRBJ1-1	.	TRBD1	CASSLSGTGRKAFF	TGTGCCAGCAGCTTGTCCGGGACAGGACGTAAAGCTTTCTTT
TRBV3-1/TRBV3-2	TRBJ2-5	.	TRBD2	CASSRGLAGVETQYF	TGTGCCAGCAGCCGTGGACTAGCGGGAGTGGAGACCCAGTACTTC
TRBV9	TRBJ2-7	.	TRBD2	CASSVAPSGSYEQYF	TGTGCCAGCAGCGTAGCTCCTAGCGGGAGCTACGAGCAGTACTTC
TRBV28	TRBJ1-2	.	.	CASTPGRLYGYTF	TGTGCCAGCACCCCCGGTCGGCTCTATGGCTACACCTTC
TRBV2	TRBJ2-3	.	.	CASSASDTQYF	TGTGCCAGCAGTGCGTCAGATACGCAGTATTTT
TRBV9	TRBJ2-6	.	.	CASSVDGGFSGANVLTF	TGTGCCAGCAGCGTAGATGGGGGGTTCTCTGGGGCCAACGTCCTGACTTTC
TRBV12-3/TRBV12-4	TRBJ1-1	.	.	CASREVLNTEAFF	TGTGCCAGCAGAGAGGTGTTGAACACTGAAGCTTTCTTT
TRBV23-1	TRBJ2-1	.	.	CASSPRLAGAVLKIYNEQFF	TGCGCCAGCAGTCCGCGTTTGGCGGGGGCCGTCCTAAAGATATACAATGAGCAGTTCTTC
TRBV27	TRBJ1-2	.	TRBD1	CASSLIGGVGYTF	TGTGCCAGCAGTTTGATAGGGGGCGTGGGTTACACCTTC
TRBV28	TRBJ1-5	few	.	CASRILPKNQPQHF	TGTGCCAGCAGAATTCTTCCTAAAAATCAGCCCCAGCATTTT
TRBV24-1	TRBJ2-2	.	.	CATSDATRLGVLTTGELFF	TGTGCCACCAGTGATGCGACCAGACTTGGCGTCCTCACCACCGGGGAGCTGTTTTTT
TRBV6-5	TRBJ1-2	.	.	CASSLNGGLGYTF	TGTGCCAGCAGCCTAAACGGGGGCTTAGGCTACACCTTC